Here is one T cell receptor beta chain with its context. One junction end disagrees with the germline gene, perhaps due to a read error. The data belong to a study of blood T cell repertoires in COVID-19. Study context: Symptom resolution, clearance, or two negative PCRs marked the recovered donors of Cohort 3. The study drew acute and convalescent COVID-19 samples from the United States, Italy and Spain.

In the authors' workflow: For nucleated cells, counts were estimated from reference gene primer amplification. Here immunoSEQ multiplex PCR was the method, and the copy in TCRdb shows in-frame clones only, minus some. D and trimming come from the DNA, and the V and J calls and clone size come from that table. The sample lists about 270,000 clones, 88% occurring once. In germline, CDR1 is SGHDT, CDR2 YYEEEE. CDR3 length: 14 amino acids. The origin of this receptor is a woman aged 55-69 years in a cohort exposed to, infected with or recovered from COVID-19 (not recorded which). Sequenced material: PBMCs or T cells enriched from blood (not recorded which). V usage is TRBV5-6 and J usage is TRBJ1-6; 7 bases are a match to TRBD1. CDR3 amino acids: CASTLGQLNSPLHF. The DNA of the CDR3 is TGTGCCAGCACCTTGGGACAGCTTAATTCACCCCTCCACTTT.